The entry below gives a single T cell receptor beta chain sequence along with its context. The antigen remains undetermined. Extracted from the samples, RNA was reverse transcribed into cDNA to serve as the sequencing template. The assay was immunoSEQ multiplex PCR, and TCRdb's table has in-frame clones only and misses some. Of some 4,800 clones in the sample, over 55% were seen once. The sample is drawn from a study of CD8+ T cells in alopecia areata. Whole-study context: Oral tofacitinib (5 to 10 mg twice daily) was administered to treated patients. Severity scoring for treated patients was based on the percentage of affected scalp area. Study-level results: Throughout tofacitinib, many expanded lesional clones continued to persist in scalp and blood.

Trimming left V 5 bases short and J 3 bases short, with 14 bases between. Germline V gene lookup returns CDR1 SGHAT and CDR2 FQNNGV. This CDR3 region has 15 residues. Treatment specified: oral pan-JAK inhibitor, 5-10 mg twice daily. The study team obtained lesional scalp punch biopsies and peripheral blood from alopecia areata patients. The source is a human donor with alopecia areata. Source: skin, taken at approximately week 39, from a patient treated with tofacitinib. The chain uses TRBV11-2 and TRBJ2-1, with unresolved D. In DNA form, the CDR3 reads TGTGCCAGCAGCCCAAAGAAGCTAGGCTACAATGAGCAGTTCTTC. Translation gives CASSPKKLGYNEQFF.